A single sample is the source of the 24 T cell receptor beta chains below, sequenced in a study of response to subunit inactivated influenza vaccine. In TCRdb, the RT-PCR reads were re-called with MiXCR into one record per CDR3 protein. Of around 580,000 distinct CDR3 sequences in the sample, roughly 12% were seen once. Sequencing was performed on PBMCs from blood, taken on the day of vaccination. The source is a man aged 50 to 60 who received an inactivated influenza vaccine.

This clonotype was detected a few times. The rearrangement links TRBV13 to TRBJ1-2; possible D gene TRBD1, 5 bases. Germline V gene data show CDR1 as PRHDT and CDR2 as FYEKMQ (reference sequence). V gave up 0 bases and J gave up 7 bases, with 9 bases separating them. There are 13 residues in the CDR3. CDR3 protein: CASSLGGTGGYTF. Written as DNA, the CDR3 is TGTGCCAGCAGCTTAGGCGGGACTGGTGGCTACACCTTC.

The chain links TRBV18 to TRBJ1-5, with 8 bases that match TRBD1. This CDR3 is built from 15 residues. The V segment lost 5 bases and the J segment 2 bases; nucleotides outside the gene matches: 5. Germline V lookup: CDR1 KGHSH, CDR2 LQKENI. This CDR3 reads CASSSQGAGNQPQHF. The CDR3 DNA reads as TGTGCCAGCTCATCGCAGGGGGCGGGCAATCAGCCCCAGCATTTT.

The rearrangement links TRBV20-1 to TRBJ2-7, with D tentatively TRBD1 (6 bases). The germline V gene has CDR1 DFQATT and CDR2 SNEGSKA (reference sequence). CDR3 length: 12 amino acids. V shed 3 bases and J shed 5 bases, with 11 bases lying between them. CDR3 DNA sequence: TGCAGTGCTAGGCTCAGGGGCCACGAGCAGTACTTC. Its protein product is CSARLRGHEQYF.

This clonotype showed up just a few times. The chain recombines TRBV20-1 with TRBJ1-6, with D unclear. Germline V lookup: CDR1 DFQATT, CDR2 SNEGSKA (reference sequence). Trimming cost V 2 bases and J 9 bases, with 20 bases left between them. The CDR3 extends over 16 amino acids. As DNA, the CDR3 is TGCAGTGCTAGATGGGTTGTTGGGGTCTCACGTTCACCCCTCCACTTT. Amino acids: CSARWVVGVSRSPLHF.

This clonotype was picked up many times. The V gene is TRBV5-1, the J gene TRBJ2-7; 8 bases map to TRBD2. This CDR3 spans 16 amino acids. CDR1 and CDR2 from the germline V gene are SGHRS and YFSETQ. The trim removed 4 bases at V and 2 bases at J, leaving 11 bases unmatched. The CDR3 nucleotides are TGCGCCAGCAGCGACAAGGCTAGCGGGCTTACCTACGAGCAGTACTTC. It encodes CASSDKASGLTYEQYF.

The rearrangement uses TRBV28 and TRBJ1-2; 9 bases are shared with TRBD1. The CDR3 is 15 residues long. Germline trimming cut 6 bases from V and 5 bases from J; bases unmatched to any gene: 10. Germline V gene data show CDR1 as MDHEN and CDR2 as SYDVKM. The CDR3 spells CASSPGQGIGYGYTF. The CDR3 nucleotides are TGTGCCAGCAGCCCGGGACAGGGAATAGGGTATGGCTACACCTTC.

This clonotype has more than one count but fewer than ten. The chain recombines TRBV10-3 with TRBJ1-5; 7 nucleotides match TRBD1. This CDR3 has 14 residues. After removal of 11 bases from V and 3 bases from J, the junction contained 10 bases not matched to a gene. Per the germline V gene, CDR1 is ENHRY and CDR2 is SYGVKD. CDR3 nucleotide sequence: TGTGCCTCCCCCCGGGGACAGTACAATCAGCCCCAGCATTTT. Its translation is CASPRGQYNQPQHF.

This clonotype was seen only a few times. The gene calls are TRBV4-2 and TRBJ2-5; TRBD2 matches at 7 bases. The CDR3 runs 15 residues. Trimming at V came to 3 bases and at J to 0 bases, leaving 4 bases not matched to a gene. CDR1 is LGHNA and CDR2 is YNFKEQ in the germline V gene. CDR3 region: CASSQSGNYQETQYF. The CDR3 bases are TGTGCCAGCAGCCAGAGCGGGAACTACCAAGAGACCCAGTACTTC.

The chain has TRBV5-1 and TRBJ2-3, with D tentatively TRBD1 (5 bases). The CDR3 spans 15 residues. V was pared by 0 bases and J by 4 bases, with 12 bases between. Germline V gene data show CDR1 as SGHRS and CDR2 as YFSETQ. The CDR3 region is CASSLEGARSDTQYF. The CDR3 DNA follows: TGCGCCAGCAGCTTGGAAGGGGCGAGGTCAGATACGCAGTATTTT.

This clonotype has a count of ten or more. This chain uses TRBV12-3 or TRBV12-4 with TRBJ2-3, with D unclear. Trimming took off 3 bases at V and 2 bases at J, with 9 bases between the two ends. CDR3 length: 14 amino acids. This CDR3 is CASSFSLNTDTQYF. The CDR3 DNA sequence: TGTGCCAGCAGTTTCAGCCTAAACACAGATACGCAGTATTTT.

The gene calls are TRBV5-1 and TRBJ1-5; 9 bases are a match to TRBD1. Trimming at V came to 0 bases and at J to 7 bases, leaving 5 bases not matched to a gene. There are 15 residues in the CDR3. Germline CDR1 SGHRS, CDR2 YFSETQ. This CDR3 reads CASSLAGQGGQPQHF. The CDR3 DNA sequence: TGCGCCAGCAGCTTGGCGGGACAGGGAGGGCAGCCCCAGCATTTT.

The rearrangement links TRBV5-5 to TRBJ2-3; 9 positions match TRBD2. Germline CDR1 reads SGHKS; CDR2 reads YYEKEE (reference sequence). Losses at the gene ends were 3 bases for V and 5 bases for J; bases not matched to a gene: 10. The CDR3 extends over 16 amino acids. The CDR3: CASSSPAGGSRDTQYF. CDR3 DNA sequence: TGTGCCAGCAGCTCGCCCGCGGGAGGGAGTCGAGATACGCAGTATTTT.

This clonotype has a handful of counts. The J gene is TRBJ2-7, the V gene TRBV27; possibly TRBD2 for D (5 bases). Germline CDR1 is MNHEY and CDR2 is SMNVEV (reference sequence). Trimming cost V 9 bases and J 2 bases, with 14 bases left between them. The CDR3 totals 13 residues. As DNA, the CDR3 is TGTGCCAGGGAACTCGGAGGACCCTACGAGCAGTACTTC. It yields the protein CARELGGPYEQYF.

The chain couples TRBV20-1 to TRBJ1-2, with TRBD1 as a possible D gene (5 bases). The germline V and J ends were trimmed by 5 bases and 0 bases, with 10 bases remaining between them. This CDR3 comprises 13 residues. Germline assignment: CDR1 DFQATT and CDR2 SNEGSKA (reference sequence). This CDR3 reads CSAWDPTNYGYTF. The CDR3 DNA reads TGCAGTGCTTGGGACCCTACTAACTATGGCTACACCTTC.

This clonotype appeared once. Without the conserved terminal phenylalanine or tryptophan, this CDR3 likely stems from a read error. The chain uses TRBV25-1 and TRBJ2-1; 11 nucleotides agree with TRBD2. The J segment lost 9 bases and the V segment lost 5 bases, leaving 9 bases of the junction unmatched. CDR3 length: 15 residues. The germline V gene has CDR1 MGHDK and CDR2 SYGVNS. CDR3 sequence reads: CASSPLAGASGEQFL. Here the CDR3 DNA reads TGTGCCAGCAGTCCACTAGCGGGAGCTTCAGGTGAGCAGTTCTTA.

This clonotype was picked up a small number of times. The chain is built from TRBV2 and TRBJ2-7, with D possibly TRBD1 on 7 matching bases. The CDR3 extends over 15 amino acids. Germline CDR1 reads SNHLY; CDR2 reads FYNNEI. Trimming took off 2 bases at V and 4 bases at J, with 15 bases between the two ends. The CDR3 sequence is CASSELRAGGYEQYF. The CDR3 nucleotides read TGTGCCAGCAGTGAACTACGCGCAGGGGGGTACGAGCAGTACTTC.

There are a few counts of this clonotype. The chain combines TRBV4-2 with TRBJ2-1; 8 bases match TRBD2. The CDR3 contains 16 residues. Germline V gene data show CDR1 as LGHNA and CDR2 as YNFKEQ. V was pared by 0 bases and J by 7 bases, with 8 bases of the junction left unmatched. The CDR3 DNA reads TGTGCCAGCAGCCAAGAGTTCAGCGGGGGCGGGAATGAGCAGTTCTTC. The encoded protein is CASSQEFSGGGNEQFF.

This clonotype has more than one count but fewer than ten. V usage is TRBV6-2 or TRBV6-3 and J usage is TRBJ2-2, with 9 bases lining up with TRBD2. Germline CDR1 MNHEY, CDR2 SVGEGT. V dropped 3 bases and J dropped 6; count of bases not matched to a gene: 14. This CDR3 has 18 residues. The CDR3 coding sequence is TGTGCCAGCAGTTATGGGAGTCCCCCAGCGGGGGGACCCGGGGAGCTGTTTTTT. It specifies CASSYGSPPAGGPGELFF.

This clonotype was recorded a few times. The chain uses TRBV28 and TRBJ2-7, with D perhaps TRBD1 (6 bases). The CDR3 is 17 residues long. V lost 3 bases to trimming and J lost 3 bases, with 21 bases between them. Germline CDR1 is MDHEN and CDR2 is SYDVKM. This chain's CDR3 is CASSFSVYSGQYYEQYF. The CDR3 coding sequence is TGTGCCAGCAGTTTCTCGGTATATAGTGGACAGTACTACGAGCAGTACTTC.

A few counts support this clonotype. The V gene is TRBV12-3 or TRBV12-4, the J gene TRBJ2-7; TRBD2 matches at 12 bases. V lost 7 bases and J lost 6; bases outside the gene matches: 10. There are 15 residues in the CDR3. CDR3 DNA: TGTGCCAGCACCTCCGGGGCTAGCGGGAGGGGCGAGCAGTACTTC. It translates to CASTSGASGRGEQYF.

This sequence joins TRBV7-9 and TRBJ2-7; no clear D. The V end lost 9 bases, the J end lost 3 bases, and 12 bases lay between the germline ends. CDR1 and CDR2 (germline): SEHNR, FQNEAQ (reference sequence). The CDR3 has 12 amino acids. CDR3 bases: TGTGCCAGTGAGACCGCAGACTACGAGCAGTACTTC. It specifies CASETADYEQYF.

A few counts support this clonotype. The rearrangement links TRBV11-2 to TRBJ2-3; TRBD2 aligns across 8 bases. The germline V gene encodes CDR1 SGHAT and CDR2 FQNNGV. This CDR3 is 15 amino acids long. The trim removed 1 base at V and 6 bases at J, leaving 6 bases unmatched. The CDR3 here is CASSLGGTSGDTQYF. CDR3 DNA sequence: TGTGCCAGCAGCTTAGGAGGGACTAGTGGTGATACGCAGTATTTT.

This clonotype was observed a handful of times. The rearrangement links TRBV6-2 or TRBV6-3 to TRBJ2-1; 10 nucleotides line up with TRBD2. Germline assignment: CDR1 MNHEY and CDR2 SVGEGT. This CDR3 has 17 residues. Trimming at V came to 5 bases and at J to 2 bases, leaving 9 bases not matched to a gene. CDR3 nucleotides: TGTGCCAGCAGTCCCTTTTGGACTAGCGGAACCTACAATGAGCAGTTCTTC. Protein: CASSPFWTSGTYNEQFF.

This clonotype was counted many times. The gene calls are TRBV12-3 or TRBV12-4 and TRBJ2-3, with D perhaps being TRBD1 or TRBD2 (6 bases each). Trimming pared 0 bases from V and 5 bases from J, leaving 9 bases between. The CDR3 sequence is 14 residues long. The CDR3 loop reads CASSLAGGVDTQYF. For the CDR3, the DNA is TGTGCCAGCAGTTTAGCGGGGGGCGTAGATACGCAGTATTTT.